The 3 T cell receptor beta chains below all came from one sample that was sequenced in a study of T cell repertoires in cytomegalovirus infection. Antigens for these TCRs are unknown. Each CDR3 protein is one row after TCRdb ran MiXCR on the reads. Here the sample spans approximately 1,000,000 distinct CDR3 sequences, about a third being singletons. The material sequenced was cultured CD8+ T cells from PBMCs, taken from culture after CMV antigen stimulation. These receptors originate from a human donor in good health (CMV status not recorded). Some clones in this sample may be carry-over from other donors' samples.

The chain joins TRBV7-2 to TRBJ1-2, with D possibly TRBD1 on 5 matching bases. This CDR3 has 13 amino acids. Germline values: CDR1 SGHTA, CDR2 FQGNSA. Trimming removed 1 base at V and 8 bases at J, with 11 bases between. The CDR3 DNA reads as TGTGCCAGCAGCTTAGGGGACTCTAGGGGCTACACCTTC. Translating gives CASSLGDSRGYTF.

The sample holds many counts of this clonotype. The gene calls are TRBV6-2 or TRBV6-3 and TRBJ1-2; 7 bases line up with TRBD1. The CDR3 is 14 residues long. The germline gives CDR1 MNHEY, CDR2 SVGEGT. V was clipped by 4 bases and J by 4 bases; unmatched bases: 6. The chain's CDR3 is CASSSPTGIYGYTF. CDR3 DNA: TGTGCCAGCAGTTCCCCGACAGGGATCTATGGCTACACCTTC.

At least ten counts were recorded for this clonotype. The gene calls are TRBV7-2 and TRBJ1-5; D remains unclear. CDR1 is SGHTA, CDR2 FQGNSA, per germline. The CDR3 consists of 15 residues. V dropped 6 bases and J dropped 4 bases, with 16 bases sitting between them. CDR3 nucleotides: TGTGCCAGCAGACTTTTTGCGGGTGGGAATCAGCCCCAGCATTTT. This translates into CASRLFAGGNQPQHF. Looking up the rest from reference TRBV7-2 and TRBJ1-5 gives the full variable domain: GAGVSQSPSNKVTEKGKDVELRCDPISGHTALYWYRQSLGQGLEFLIYFQGNSAPDKSGLPSDRFSAERTGGSVSTLTIQRTQQEDSAVYLCASRLFAGGNQPQHFGDGTRLSIL.